This T cell receptor beta chain was documented in a study of T cell responses to AZD1222 COVID-19 vaccine. Comments on this clone: The target antigen is unknown.

Using immunoSEQ multiplex PCR, the repertoire was profiled, and TCRdb retains in-frame clones only, with some absent. The sample holds about 140,000 clones, more than 80% seen once. The V and J ends lost 3 bases and 6 bases, in that order; junction bases with no gene match: 3. CDR3 size: 13 residues. Per germline, CDR1 SGHNT and CDR2 YYREEE (reference sequence). General study points: Mostly white British, mostly female donors; authors suggested clonal diversity may be underestimated. Unmutated variant regions are reportedly targeted by nearly half of spike-specific TCRs. Sampling captured repertoires only after the peak T cell response.

The sequence was collected from an adult who received the MenACWY meningococcal vaccine as a control. This specimen consisted of peripheral blood, obtained 28 days after the second dose of the MenACWY control vaccine. The gene calls are TRBV5-4 and TRBJ2-1, with 7 bases aligning to TRBD2. CDR3 DNA: TGTGCCAGCAGCTGGACTAGGGGCAATGAGCAGTTCTTC. Its protein product is CASSWTRGNEQFF.